The T cell receptor beta chain under discussion was sequenced for a study of T-cell memory formation after mild COVID-19. This clonotype occurred a few times. The CDR3 runs to 15 residues. The germline CDR1 and CDR2 sequences are SGHRS and YFSETQ. Losses at the gene ends were 9 bases for V and 1 base for J; bases not matched to a gene: 11. TCRdb processed the 5' RACE reads anew with MiXCR; each CDR3 protein has one entry. The sample carries 250,000 to 300,000 distinct CDR3 sequences, around 8% recorded once. The sample taken for sequencing was PBMCs or a T cell subset sorted from them (not recorded which). The chain couples TRBV5-1 to TRBJ1-2; 8 bases match TRBD1. This TCR came from a young man who had mild COVID-19 (a few samples of this study predate the infection). Cell type and time point are not known. CDR3 loop: CATGTGALGNYGYTF. In DNA, the CDR3 is TGCGCCACCGGGACAGGCGCTCTCGGTAACTATGGCTACACCTTC. The whole variable domain, remainder taken from reference TRBV5-1 and TRBJ1-2, is KAGVTQTPRYLIKTRGQQVTLSCSPISGHRSVSWYQQTPGQGLQFLFEYFSETQRNKGNFPGRFSGRQFSNSRSEMNVSTLELGDSALYLCATGTGALGNYGYTFGSGTRLTVV.